This T cell receptor (beta chain) was profiled in a study of human T cells and chemical hapten exposure. Trimming cost V 1 base and J 5 bases; bases outside gene matches: 6. Germline assignment: CDR1 SGHRS and CDR2 YFSETQ. The CDR3 spans 14 residues. MiXCR, applied by TCRdb to the RACE reads, yields one record per CDR3 protein. Of 80,000 or so distinct CDR3 sequences listed, around 10% are singletons. Time point: patch test 1, 2 weeks after DPC sensitization. Specified treatment: therapeutic diphenylcyclopropenone sensitization with weekly scalp DPC. Donation of samples came from alopecia patients who were 18 to 70 years old and suitable for DPC. In this sample, this clonotype turned up once.

This receptor was obtained from a woman in her forties or fifties with alopecia areata. Some clones in this sample may be carry-over from other donors' samples. Here the sequenced sample was whole blood, taken in connection with sensitization to the hapten diphenylcyclopropenone (DPC). The J gene is TRBJ2-7, the V gene TRBV5-1; 7 bases match TRBD1. The CDR3 DNA reads TGCGCCAGCAGCTTGAGGGACAGAGTCAACGAGCAGTACTTC. Its protein product is CASSLRDRVNEQYF.